Each of the 18 T cell receptor beta chains below was sequenced from the same sample in a study of blood T cell repertoires in COVID-19. TCRdb's copy holds only in-frame clones and misses some; the assay was immunoSEQ multiplex PCR. The repertoire includes approximately 270,000 clones, 75% to 90% of them detected once, and approximately 11% sits in the top ten. The sequenced material came from peripheral blood. Source of these receptors: a woman in her 70s with acute or convalescent COVID-19.

CDR3 protein: CAISEPRQGRNTEAFF. The CDR3 bases are TGTGCCATCAGTGAGCCGAGACAGGGGCGGAACACTGAAGCTTTCTTT. The chain has TRBV10-3 and TRBJ1-1; 8 bases line up with TRBD1. The CDR3 is made up of 16 amino acids. Trimming at V came to 2 bases and at J to 1 base, leaving 6 bases not matched to a gene. CDR1 and CDR2 (germline): ENHRY, SYGVKD.

V is TRBV21-1 and J is TRBJ1-3. TRBV21-1 is an annotated pseudogene. The CDR3 has 15 residues. CDR3 sequence reads: CASPLYGVGGNTIYF. The CDR3 coding sequence is TGTGCCAGTCCTCTCTACGGGGTGGGAGGAAACACCATATATTTT.

A single count supports this clone. This rearrangement joins TRBV30 to TRBJ1-1; a weak D match, TRBD1 (5 bases). The germline gives CDR1 GTSNPN, CDR2 SVGIG (reference sequence). The V end lost 5 bases, the J end lost 6 bases, and 10 bases lay between the germline ends. The CDR3 sequence is 11 residues long. In DNA, the CDR3 is TGTGCCTGGGCAGGGAGGGCTGAAGCTTTCTTT. Translated, it gives CAWAGRAEAFF.

The V call is TRBV6-2 or TRBV6-3, the J call TRBJ1-2, with D perhaps matching TRBD1 (6 bases). Germline lookup yields CDR1 MNHEY and CDR2 SVGEGT. The CDR3 extends over 14 amino acids. V dropped 3 bases and J dropped 3 bases, with 11 bases sitting between them. The CDR3 bases are TGTGCCAGCAGTTATTCGACAGGCTACTATGGCTACACCTTC. Its protein product is CASSYSTGYYGYTF.

This rearrangement joins TRBV5-1 to TRBJ1-2; D possibly corresponds to TRBD1 (6 bases). The germline CDR1 and CDR2 sequences are SGHRS and YFSETQ. The CDR3 is 15 residues long. V lost 1 base and J 5 bases, leaving 15 bases between the germline ends. CDR3 in DNA: TGCGCCAGCAGCTTGCAACAGGGAACTAGGTATGGCTACACCTTC. Protein product: CASSLQQGTRYGYTF.

The V call is TRBV15, the J call TRBJ1-2, with TRBD1 matching over 7 bases. Germline-derived CDR1 and CDR2 are LNHNV and YYDKDF (reference sequence). CDR3 size: 12 residues. V shed 3 bases and J 8 bases; nucleotides not matched to a gene: 3. Here the CDR3 DNA reads TGTGCCACCAGCAGTACAGGGGTCGGCTACACCTTC. Its translation is CATSSTGVGYTF. Based on the CDR3 plus reference TRBV15 and TRBJ1-2, the full variable domain is DAMVIQNPRYQVTQFGKPVTLSCSQTLNHNVMYWYQQKSSQAPKLLFHYYDKDFNNEADTPDNFQSRRPNTSFCFLDIRSPGLGDTAMYLCATSSTGVGYTFGSGTRLTVV.

The chain combines TRBV2 with TRBJ2-2; D is possibly TRBD1 (5 bases). The CDR3 sequence is 13 residues long. V lost 7 bases, J lost 3 bases, and 9 bases lay in between. Germline lookup yields CDR1 SNHLY and CDR2 FYNNEI. For the CDR3, the DNA is TGTGCCAGCACCCGACAGTACACCGGGGAGCTGTTTTTT. As protein: CASTRQYTGELFF.

This chain connects TRBV19 to TRBJ2-1, with 12 bases identical to TRBD2. The trim removed 5 bases at V and 7 bases at J, leaving 3 bases unmatched. CDR1 is LNHDA and CDR2 is SQIVND in the germline V gene (reference sequence). The CDR3 runs 14 residues. The CDR3 here is CASSLAGGQNEQFF. DNA for the CDR3: TGTGCCAGTAGTCTAGCGGGGGGGCAAAATGAGCAGTTCTTC.

This clone came up a few times. This chain joins TRBV6-1 and TRBJ1-2; no reliable D call. The germline V gene has CDR1 MNHNS and CDR2 SASEGT. This CDR3 contains 14 residues. V lost 0 bases and J 4 bases, leaving 9 bases between the germline ends. This CDR3 is CASSEAKKAYGYTF. The CDR3 DNA sequence: TGTGCCAGCAGTGAAGCAAAAAAAGCCTATGGCTACACCTTC.

A remark on this clone: Other DNA sequences in this sample translate to the same CDR3. This chain uses TRBV3-1 (or the pseudogene TRBV3-2) with TRBJ1-1; D gene unclear. This CDR3 contains 14 residues. Germline lookup yields CDR1 LGHDT and CDR2 YNNKEL (reference sequence). The V and J ends lost 1 base and 1 base respectively, with 7 bases between them. The CDR3 protein is CASSQVSGNTEAFF. DNA for the CDR3: TGTGCCAGCAGCCAAGTGTCCGGGAACACTGAAGCTTTCTTT.

The rearrangement joins TRBV6-6 to TRBJ2-2; the D gene is possibly TRBD1 (6 bases). V lost 6 bases, J lost 2 bases, and 10 bases lay in between. The CDR3 length is 14 residues. CDR1 and CDR2 from the germline V gene are MNHNY and SVGAGI (reference sequence). The CDR3 protein is CASRQGSNTGELFF. Here the CDR3 DNA reads TGTGCCAGCAGACAGGGCAGCAACACCGGGGAGCTGTTTTTT.

The chain joins TRBV15 to TRBJ1-2, with 8 bases lining up with TRBD1. Looked up from germline, CDR1 is LNHNV and CDR2 is YYDKDF (reference sequence). With 0 bases clipped from V and 3 bases from J, the junction kept 0 bases outside the gene matches. There are 14 residues in the CDR3. In DNA, the CDR3 is TGTGCCACCAGCAGAGAACAGGGGGACTATGGCTACACCTTC. As protein: CATSREQGDYGYTF.

The chain combines TRBV11-2 with TRBJ1-1; D uncertain. The CDR3 is 11 residues long. Germline V lookup: CDR1 SGHAT, CDR2 FQNNGV. V was trimmed by 7 bases and J by 11 bases, leaving 14 bases between them. The CDR3, as DNA: TGTGCCAGCACCCACCACCAGATGGCTTTCTTT. It codes for CASTHHQMAFF.

There are a few counts of this clone. The chain combines TRBV7-2 with TRBJ1-5, with 7 bases that match TRBD1. Trimming took 3 bases from V and 7 from J; bases not matched to a gene: 9. This CDR3 is 15 amino acids long. Germline assignment: CDR1 SGHTA and CDR2 FQGNSA. DNA of the CDR3: TGTGCCAGCAGCTTCCTCCACAGGGGCGGACAGCCCCAGCATTTT. Translating it yields CASSFLHRGGQPQHF.

The gene calls are TRBV30 and TRBJ1-5; unclear D gene. CDR1 and CDR2 (germline): GTSNPN, SVGIG (reference sequence). The length of the CDR3 is 11 residues. Here the CDR3 reads CAVGGNQPQHF. CDR3 bases: TGTGCTGTCGGGGGCAATCAGCCCCAGCATTTT.

The V call is TRBV18, the J call TRBJ2-5; no definite D call. The CDR3 runs 13 residues. V gave up 4 bases and J gave up 2 bases, with 8 bases separating them. From germline, CDR1 is KGHSH and CDR2 LQKENI. CDR3 DNA sequence: TGTGCCAGCTCACTCAACAGACAAGAGACCCAGTACTTC. It is translated as CASSLNRQETQYF. Variable domain in full (rest from reference TRBV18 and TRBJ2-5): NAGVMQNPRHLVRRRGQEARLRCSPMKGHSHVYWYRQLPEEGLKFMVYLQKENIIDESGMPKERFSAEFPKEGPSILRIQQVVRGDSAAYFCASSLNRQETQYFGPGTRLLVL.

A few counts support this clone. DNA for the CDR3: TGTGCTAGTGCCCTTCAGGGGGCCGCTGAAGCTTTCTTT. It is translated as CASALQGAAEAFF. The chain employs TRBV12-5 and TRBJ1-1; TRBD1 matches 8 bases. V was pared by 7 bases and J by 6 bases, with 7 bases of the junction left unmatched. The CDR3 covers 13 residues. In germline, CDR1 is LGHNT, CDR2 FRNRAP.

The CDR3 nucleotides read TGTGCCAGCGGATCACAGGGGGCGCTTTATGGCTACACCTTC. Translation gives CASGSQGALYGYTF. The chain couples TRBV25-1 to TRBJ1-2, with 9 bases aligning to TRBD1. This CDR3 region has 14 residues. Trimming removed 8 bases from V and 5 bases from J; junction bases left unmatched: 9. Germline V lookup: CDR1 MGHDK, CDR2 SYGVNS.